This entry lists 30 T cell receptor beta chains sequenced from one sample in a study of tissue T cells after allogeneic stem cell transplantation. Specified time point: mouse harvest day 14 after allogeneic transplant. Each mouse received 10^7 T-cell-depleted marrow cells plus 10^6 splenic CD5+ T cells by tail vein. Sequencing was performed with immunoSEQ multiplex PCR; in TCRdb, only in-frame clones are kept and a portion is missing. The sample lists under 9,000 clones; about a third were seen once. Sequenced material: skin. The receptors were gathered from a female BALB/c mouse given C57BL/6 T cells with graft-versus-host disease after an allogeneic hematopoietic cell transplant.

This clone was detected a few times. These gene names are mouse names. Sequencing ends 1 residue short of the CDR3 end; the germline J gene provides the rest. V usage is TRBV5 and J usage is TRBJ2-4, with 9 bases identical to TRBD1. Germline V gene lookup returns CDR1 LGHNA and CDR2 YNLKQL (reference sequence). The V segment lost 2 bases and the J segment 0 bases; nucleotides outside the gene matches: 6. The CDR3 runs to 17 residues. The CDR3 protein is CASSQSGTGKSQNTLYF. Incomplete CDR3 DNA: TGTGCCAGCAGCCAATCCGGGACAGGGAAGAGTCAAAACACCTTGTAC.

Turning to this clone: All gene names here are mouse names. Read coverage stops 1 residue before the CDR3 terminus; the germline J gene supplies the remainder. V is TRBV3 and J is TRBJ2-7; D tentatively fits TRBD1 or TRBD2 (6 bases each). CDR1 is SNHLY and CDR2 is FYNGKV in the germline V gene (reference sequence). The CDR3 is 15 residues long. V was pared by 1 base and J by 0 bases, with 10 bases between. CDR3 sequence: CASSLVGARSYEQYF. The covered CDR3 bases are TGTGCCAGCAGCTTAGTGGGGGCGCGCTCCTATGAACAGTAC.

Comments on this clone: Each gene name is a mouse one. The CDR3 extends 1 residue past the end of the read, so its final part is completed from the germline J gene. The V gene is TRBV3, the J gene TRBJ1-3; D remains unclear. The CDR3 covers 14 residues. CDR1 is SNHLY, CDR2 FYNGKV, per germline (reference sequence). The ends were cut back, 4 bases at V and 0 bases at J, with 7 bases in the middle. The chain's CDR3 is CASSSTNSGNTLYF. The sequenced part of the CDR3 DNA is TGTGCCAGCAGCTCGACAAATTCTGGAAATACGCTCTAT.

This clone was detected only a few times. The genes are named according to mouse. The CDR3 is cut off 1 residue early in the read; its end comes from the germline J gene. This rearrangement joins TRBV5 to TRBJ2-3, with unresolved D. The germline V and J ends were trimmed by 0 bases and 1 base, with 2 bases remaining between them. CDR1 and CDR2 (germline): LGHNA, YNLKQL (reference sequence). CDR3 length equals 13 residues. The CDR3 loop reads CASSQEGAETLYF. CDR3 DNA, as far as it was read: TGTGCCAGCAGCCAAGAGGGTGCAGAAACGCTGTAT.

Comment on this clone: The gene symbols are mouse symbols. From the germline J gene comes the end of the CDR3, since the read stops 1 residue before it. This chain uses TRBV15 with TRBJ2-7; D could derive from TRBD1 or TRBD2 (5 bases each). Germline V CDR1 and CDR2: SGHND, FRSKSL. Trimming left V 0 bases short and J 2 bases short, with 8 bases between. The CDR3 runs to 14 residues. The CDR3 sequence: CASSLAGAPYEQYF. CDR3 DNA, as far as it was read: TGTGCCAGCAGTTTAGCAGGGGCCCCCTATGAACAGTAC. The variable domain in full, completed from reference TRBV15 and TRBJ2-7, reads DAGVTQTPRHEVAEKGQTIILKCEPVSGHNDLFWYRQTKIQGLELLSYFRSKSLMEDGGAFKDRFKAEMLNSSFSTLKIQPTEPKDSAVYLCASSLAGAPYEQYFGPGTRLTVL.

Concerning this clone itself: Genes and germline are mouse. The read terminates 1 residue ahead of where the CDR3 ends, so the germline J gene completes it. This chain joins TRBV12-2 and TRBJ1-4; 11 bases line up with TRBD1. The CDR3 runs 17 residues. Germline V gives CDR1 SGHLS, CDR2 HYDKME. Trimming at V came to 2 bases and at J to 0 bases, leaving 4 bases not matched to a gene. This chain's CDR3 is CASSPGTGGFSNERLFF. The covered CDR3 bases are TGTGCCAGCTCTCCCGGGACAGGGGGTTTTTCCAACGAAAGATTATTT.

This clone appeared a few times. Germline and genes here are mouse. The CDR3 extends 1 residue past the end of the read, so its final part is completed from the germline J gene. The J gene is TRBJ2-1, the V gene TRBV23. CDR3 length: 13 amino acids. Germline V lookup: CDR1 KGHTA, CDR2 FQNQQP. The sequenced part of the CDR3 DNA is TGCTCCAGCAGTCAGGGAGACTATGCTGAGCAGTTC. Its protein product is CSSSQGDYAEQF. The whole CDR3 sequence is CSSSQGDYAEQFF.

As for this clone: The gene names given are mouse names. The missing CDR3 end, 1 residue past where the read stops, is filled in from the germline J gene. The V call is TRBV1, the J call TRBJ1-6, with 9 positions matching TRBD1. TRBJ1-6 is noted as an ORF with a role that remains uncertain. Germline values: CDR1 NSQYPW, CDR2 LRSPGD (reference sequence). The ends lost 3 bases at V and 3 bases at J; junction bases unmatched: 3. The CDR3 consists of 16 residues. CDR3 DNA (partial): TGCACCTGCAGTGCCGCGACAGGGGGCTATAATTCGCCCCTCTAC. Translation gives CTCSAATGGYNSPLY. The complete CDR3 sequence is CTCSAATGGYNSPLYF.

This clone was detected a few times. The gene names given are mouse names. The observed sequence ends 1 residue before the CDR3 terminus, with the missing tail filled in from the germline J gene. The chain has TRBV26 and TRBJ1-1; no reliable D call. This CDR3 region has 12 residues. Germline assignment: CDR1 KGHPV and CDR2 FQNQEV (reference sequence). V was clipped by 2 bases and J by 0 bases, with 1 base between them. Incomplete CDR3 DNA: TGTGCCAGCAGTCTGCCAAACACAGAAGTCTTC. This codes for CASSLPNTEVF. In full, the CDR3 is CASSLPNTEVFF.

A note on this clone: Gene and germline names: mouse. The read finishes 1 residue shy of the CDR3 end, and the germline J gene is used to complete it. The chain joins TRBV26 to TRBJ1-1; weak D call: TRBD1 (5 bases). CDR1 KGHPV and CDR2 FQNQEV come from the germline V gene (reference sequence). The CDR3 has 13 residues. V lost 3 bases and J lost 5, with 10 bases in between. This CDR3 is CASSLEGRTEVFF. The CDR3 DNA, read in part, is TGTGCCAGCAGTCTTGAGGGGAGGACAGAAGTCTTC.

Remarks on this clone: Gene and germline names: mouse. The CDR3: CASSQEGTGQDTQYF. CDR3 bases read: TGTGCCAGCAGCCAAGAAGGGACTGGACAAGACACCCAGTAC. This chain connects TRBV5 to TRBJ2-5; 8 bases match TRBD2. Coverage ceases 1 residue before the CDR3 finishes, and the germline J gene fills in the end. This CDR3 contains 15 residues. Germline loops: CDR1 LGHNA, CDR2 YNLKQL (reference sequence). V trimming: 0 bases; J trimming: 3 bases; junction bases outside the gene matches: 2.

Judged by abundance, this clone is medium-sized. Germline and genes: mouse. From the germline J gene comes the end of the CDR3, since the read stops 1 residue before it. The chain carries TRBV13-2 and TRBJ2-5; 8 nucleotides line up with TRBD2. The length of the CDR3 is 15 residues. Per the germline V gene, CDR1 is NNHNN and CDR2 is SYGAGS (reference sequence). The trim removed 0 bases at V and 5 bases at J, leaving 5 bases unmatched. The CDR3 spells CASGDALDWGDTQYF. The covered CDR3 bases are TGTGCCAGCGGTGATGCCCTCGACTGGGGAGACACCCAGTAC.

Note on this clone: Genes and germline come from the mouse. The CDR3 end falls 1 residue outside the read, so it is completed with the germline J gene. J is TRBJ2-4 and V is TRBV16, with TRBD2 matching over 11 bases. The CDR3 loop spans 18 amino acids. The J segment lost 0 bases and the V segment lost 1 base, leaving 6 bases of the junction unmatched. CDR1 SGHSA and CDR2 FRNQAP come from the germline V gene. The CDR3 bases that were read are TGTGCAAGCAGCTTAGTCGGGAGGACTGGGGGGAGTCAAAACACCTTGTAC. Translation: CASSLVGRTGGSQNTLY. The CDR3 reads in full as CASSLVGRTGGSQNTLYF.

This clone was counted a single time. Gene names and germline refer to mouse. The read terminates 1 residue ahead of where the CDR3 ends, so the germline J gene completes it. The chain has TRBV23 and TRBJ2-3; no DNA check was done on the table's D call, TRBD2. CDR1 and CDR2 (germline): KGHTA, FQNQQP. The CDR3 runs to 15 residues. The CDR3 sequence: CSSSLTGGATETLYF. The CDR3 DNA, read in part, is TGCTCCAGCAGTCTCACTGGGGGGGCTACAGAAACGCTGTAT.

A remark on this clone: Genes and germline are mouse. The read terminates 1 residue ahead of where the CDR3 ends, so the germline J gene completes it. The chain combines TRBV26 with TRBJ1-1, with a possible D match to TRBD1 (6 bases). Per germline, CDR1 KGHPV and CDR2 FQNQEV (reference sequence). Trimming left V 1 base short and J 0 bases short, with 9 bases between. The CDR3 covers 15 residues. The chain's CDR3 is CASSLFGTTNTEVFF. The sequenced part of the CDR3 DNA is TGTGCCAGCAGTCTGTTTGGGACAACAAACACAGAAGTCTTC.

Notes on this clone: Mouse germline and gene names are used. The read comes to an end 1 residue before the CDR3 does, leaving the germline J gene to fill in the end. The V call is TRBV26, the J call TRBJ1-1, with 8 nucleotides matching TRBD1. Germline CDR1 KGHPV, CDR2 FQNQEV (reference sequence). V dropped 3 bases and J dropped 4; count of bases not matched to a gene: 1. The CDR3 is 13 amino acids. CDR3 residues: CASSLQGATEVFF. The sequenced part of the CDR3 DNA is TGTGCCAGCAGTCTCCAGGGGGCCACAGAAGTCTTC.

This clone was counted only a few times. Gene names are the mouse ones. Partial CDR3 DNA: TGTGCAAGCAGCTTAGATAACAGACAAGACACCCAGTAC. It translates to CASSLDNRQDTQY. The full CDR3 is CASSLDNRQDTQYF. The genes are TRBV16 and TRBJ2-5; D call uncertain. The DNA ends 1 residue before the CDR3 does, and the rest of the CDR3 is filled in from the germline J gene. The CDR3 runs 14 residues. The germline V gene has CDR1 SGHSA and CDR2 FRNQAP. V was shortened by 0 bases and J by 3 bases, with 7 bases between the two germline ends.

Sample share makes this clone medium-sized (0.01 to 0.1%). All gene names here are mouse names. The sequenced fragment ends 1 residue before the CDR3 boundary, so the rest is inferred from the germline J gene. The sample contains more than one DNA sequence encoding this CDR3. The chain uses TRBV26 and TRBJ2-2, with D unclear. Trimming pared 0 bases from V and 0 bases from J, leaving 8 bases between. This CDR3 is 16 amino acids long. The germline CDR1 and CDR2 sequences are KGHPV and FQNQEV (reference sequence). The sequenced CDR3 bases are TGTGCCAGCAGTCTGTCGAGTGGAGCAAACACCGGGCAGCTCTAC. Its translation is CASSLSSGANTGQLY. The entire CDR3 protein reads CASSLSSGANTGQLYF.

With respect to this clone: Genes and germline are mouse. Other DNA sequences in the sample encode the same CDR3. The chain's CDR3 is CASRRLGHQDTQYF. Incomplete CDR3 DNA: TGTGCCAGCAGGAGGCTGGGGCACCAAGACACCCAGTAC. This chain links TRBV4 with TRBJ2-5; D perhaps matches TRBD2 (6 bases). The CDR3 end lies 1 residue beyond the end of the read and is filled in from the germline J gene. CDR1 and CDR2 (germline): LGHDT, YNNKQL (reference sequence). Trimming cost V 6 bases and J 1 base, with 11 bases left between them. CDR3 length equals 14 residues. The variable domain in full, with the rest retrieved from reference TRBV4 and TRBJ2-5, is ETAVFQTPNYHVTQVGNEVSFNCKQTLGHDTMYWYKQDSKKLLKIMFSYNNKQLIVNETVPRRFSPQSSDKAHLNLRIKSVEPEDSAVYLCASRRLGHQDTQYFGPGTRLLVL.

This clone has more than one count but fewer than ten. Gene and germline names: mouse. Read coverage stops 1 residue before the CDR3 terminus; the germline J gene supplies the remainder. The chain is built from TRBV2 and TRBJ1-4, with D possibly being TRBD1 (5 bases). Trimming cost V 0 bases and J 0 bases, with 8 bases left between them. The germline V gene encodes CDR1 LGHNA and CDR2 YSYQKL. CDR3 size: 16 residues. The CDR3 spells CASSQDGGISNERLFF. The sequenced CDR3 bases are TGTGCCAGCAGCCAAGATGGGGGGATTTCCAACGAAAGATTATTT.

This clone was picked up a small number of times. Mouse gene names and germline throughout. Read coverage stops 1 residue before the CDR3 terminus; the germline J gene supplies the remainder. The genes are TRBV3 and TRBJ2-2; the D is unclear. V gave up 5 bases and J gave up 1 base, with 2 bases separating them. The CDR3 contains 12 residues. Germline loops: CDR1 SNHLY, CDR2 FYNGKV (reference sequence). CDR3 DNA (partial): TGTGCCAGCAGCAAAAACACCGGGCAGCTCTAC. This encodes CASSKNTGQLY. The CDR3 as a whole reads CASSKNTGQLYF. Using reference TRBV3 and TRBJ2-2 for the parts outside the CDR3, the full variable domain is GPKVLQIPSHQIIDMGQMVTLNCDPVSNHLYFYWYKQILGQQMEFLVNFYNGKVMEKSKLFKDQFSVERPDGSYFTLKIQPTALEDSAVYFCASSKNTGQLYFGEGSKLTVL.

About this clone: The gene names here belong to mouse. CDR3 bases read: TGTGCCAGCAGCTTAGCCGGGACAGGGGGCTATGAACAGTAC. This encodes CASSLAGTGGYEQY. The whole CDR3 is CASSLAGTGGYEQYF. The V call is TRBV3, the J call TRBJ2-7; the match to TRBD1 covers 11 bases. The read ends 1 residue shy of where the CDR3 ends; the end is completed using the germline J gene. This CDR3 is built from 15 residues. With 0 bases clipped from V and 3 bases from J, the junction kept 1 base outside the gene matches. CDR1 and CDR2 from the germline V gene are SNHLY and FYNGKV (reference sequence). Drawing the rest from reference TRBV3 and TRBJ2-7, the complete variable domain is GPKVLQIPSHQIIDMGQMVTLNCDPVSNHLYFYWYKQILGQQMEFLVNFYNGKVMEKSKLFKDQFSVERPDGSYFTLKIQPTALEDSAVYFCASSLAGTGGYEQYFGPGTRLTVL.

About this clone itself: All gene names here are mouse names. The read ends 1 residue early relative to the CDR3; the germline J gene fills the gap. V is TRBV26 and J is TRBJ2-5; possible D gene TRBD1, 5 bases. This CDR3 spans 14 amino acids. Per germline, CDR1 KGHPV and CDR2 FQNQEV (reference sequence). V lost 8 bases and J lost 0, with 12 bases in between. The sequenced CDR3 bases are TGTGCCAGCGTCGGACAACTTAACCAAGACACCCAGTAC. It specifies CASVGQLNQDTQY. The full CDR3 protein is CASVGQLNQDTQYF.

In regard to this clone: Gene names and germline match the mouse. This CDR3 reads CASSAWDRPLYEQYF. CDR3 DNA, as far as it was read: TGTGCTAGCAGTGCCTGGGACAGGCCCCTTTATGAACAGTAC. The V gene is TRBV29, the J gene TRBJ2-7; 8 bases line up with TRBD1. Coverage ceases 1 residue before the CDR3 finishes, and the germline J gene fills in the end. Germline values: CDR1 MSHET, CDR2 SYDVDS. The CDR3 length is 15 residues. V gave up 5 bases and J gave up 4 bases; unmatched junction bases: 10.

This clone is medium-sized within its sample. Gene names are the mouse ones. The read terminates 1 residue before the CDR3 end, so the remaining end is supplied by the germline J gene. This chain links TRBV26 with TRBJ2-7; 10 bases match TRBD1. The junction had 4 bases not matched to a gene; V was cut back by 4 bases and J by 1 base. In germline, CDR1 is KGHPV, CDR2 FQNQEV (reference sequence). The length of the CDR3 is 15 residues. The CDR3 is CASSPWDRGSYEQYF. The CDR3 DNA, read in part, is TGTGCCAGCAGTCCTTGGGACAGGGGATCCTATGAACAGTAC. The whole variable domain, filled in from reference TRBV26 and TRBJ2-7, reads NSKVIQTPRYLVKGQGQKAKMRCIPEKGHPVVFWYQQNKNNEFKFLINFQNQEVLQQIDMTEKRFSAECPSNSPCSLEIQSSEAGDSALYLCASSPWDRGSYEQYFGPGTRLTVL.

For this clone: Genes here carry mouse names. The read stops 1 residue short of the end of the CDR3; the missing end is completed from the germline J gene. Other nucleotide sequences from this sample produce the same CDR3. V and J are TRBV26 and TRBJ2-1, with 8 bases identical to TRBD1. Germline V gene sequence: CDR1 KGHPV, CDR2 FQNQEV (reference sequence). The trim removed 6 bases at V and 5 bases at J, leaving 3 bases unmatched. The CDR3 sequence is 13 residues long. CDR3 sequence reads: CASSLDRDAEQFF. Partial CDR3 DNA: TGTGCCAGCAGCCTGGACAGGGATGCTGAGCAGTTC.

As concerns this clone: Each gene name is a mouse one. The read gets to within 1 residue of the CDR3 end, and the germline J gene fills in the rest. The chain is built from TRBV15 and TRBJ2-1; D possibly corresponds to TRBD2 (6 bases). Deletions cut 4 bases from V and 0 bases from J, with 7 bases between. From germline, CDR1 is SGHND and CDR2 FRSKSL. This CDR3 has 14 residues. The DNA read from the CDR3 is TGTGCCAGCAGTTGGGACTTTAACTATGCTGAGCAGTTC. It encodes CASSWDFNYAEQF. The whole CDR3 is CASSWDFNYAEQFF.

Notes on this clone: The gene symbols are mouse symbols. Incomplete CDR3 DNA: TGTGCCAGCAGCCCCGGGACAATTTCCAACGAAAGATTATTT. This encodes CASSPGTISNERLF. In full, the CDR3 reads CASSPGTISNERLFF. V and J are TRBV3 and TRBJ1-4, with D possibly TRBD1 on 6 matching bases. With the read ending 1 residue before the CDR3 end, the germline J gene is used to fill in that end. Germline-derived CDR1 and CDR2 are SNHLY and FYNGKV (reference sequence). The CDR3 consists of 15 residues. V was pared by 5 bases and J by 0 bases, with 10 bases between.

This clone is judged medium-sized. Any gene name here is a mouse gene name. From the germline J gene comes the end of the CDR3, since the read stops 1 residue before it. The gene calls are TRBV26 and TRBJ2-7; D not resolved. The CDR3 is 15 residues long. The V and J ends lost 3 bases and 0 bases respectively, with 12 bases between them. Germline V CDR1 and CDR2: KGHPV, FQNQEV (reference sequence). The CDR3: CASSLYKGSSYEQYF. The sequenced part of the CDR3 DNA is TGTGCCAGCAGTCTCTACAAGGGAAGCTCCTATGAACAGTAC.

In this sample, this clone is medium-sized. Gene names denote mouse genes. The read is 1 residue too short to cover the CDR3 end, so that end is filled in from the germline J gene. The chain is built from TRBV26 and TRBJ2-5, with D perhaps matching TRBD2 (7 bases). V lost 2 bases and J 6 bases, leaving 9 bases between the germline ends. The CDR3 is 13 residues long. Germline CDR1 reads KGHPV; CDR2 reads FQNQEV (reference sequence). The CDR3 DNA, read in part, is TGTGCCAGCAGTCTGGGGGGGCGGGACACCCAGTAC. Amino acid sequence: CASSLGGRDTQY. In full, the CDR3 is CASSLGGRDTQYF.